Following are 29 T cell receptor beta chains from one sample sequenced in a study of OX40 agonist ivuxolimab in advanced cancers. Clones were read by immunoSEQ multiplex PCR, and TCRdb kept only the in-frame ones, dropping some. Seen here are over 40,000 clones, approximately 84% observed once, and the top ten hold 4.5% to 5.5%. The specimen comprised CD4+ or CD8+ T cells sorted from blood, sampled in a trial of the OX40 agonist ivuxolimab. The receptor source for this set is an adult with an advanced solid tumor such as melanoma, head and neck, liver or kidney cancer.

The chain recombines TRBV9 with TRBJ2-3; no definite D call. Germline assignment: CDR1 SGDLS and CDR2 YYNGEE. The CDR3 covers 16 residues. V dropped 3 bases and J dropped 0 bases, with 14 bases sitting between them. The CDR3 DNA reads as TGTGCCAGCAGCGCGAACCAGAACCCTAGCACAGATACGCAGTATTTT. Translating gives CASSANQNPSTDTQYF.

The chain couples TRBV18 to TRBJ2-5; 7 bases agree with TRBD1. This CDR3 is built from 16 residues. Germline assignment: CDR1 KGHSH and CDR2 LQKENI. With V trimmed by 4 bases and J by 5 bases, 13 bases remained unmatched. CDR3 in DNA: TGTGCCAGCTCACTCTCGTCGACAGGGTATTTGGAGACCCAGTACTTC. It yields the protein CASSLSSTGYLETQYF.

The gene calls are TRBV7-8 and TRBJ2-1; 15 nucleotides match TRBD2. This CDR3 has 17 amino acids. Germline assignment: CDR1 SGHVS and CDR2 FQNEAQ. With V trimmed by 5 bases and J by 4 bases, 6 bases remained unmatched. The CDR3 spells CASSLGLAGGGYNEQFF. Written as DNA, the CDR3 is TGTGCCAGCAGCCTCGGACTAGCGGGAGGGGGTTACAATGAGCAGTTCTTC.

The J gene is TRBJ1-2, the V gene TRBV19; TRBD1 might be the D (6 bases). V lost 3 bases, J lost 7 bases, and 18 bases lay in between. The CDR3 sequence is 15 residues long. The germline V gene encodes CDR1 LNHDA and CDR2 SQIVND (reference sequence). The chain's CDR3 is CASSIVTGYEAGYTF. DNA for the CDR3: TGTGCCAGTAGTATCGTGACAGGTTACGAGGCTGGCTACACCTTC.

CDR3 region: CASRTGTGAYNEQFF. The CDR3 coding sequence is TGCGCCAGCAGAACCGGGACAGGAGCTTACAATGAGCAGTTCTTC. V is TRBV5-1 and J is TRBJ2-1, with TRBD1 matching 8 bases. After removal of 5 bases from V and 4 bases from J, the junction contained 8 bases not matched to a gene. The CDR3 length is 15 residues. CDR1 and CDR2 from the germline V gene are SGHRS and YFSETQ.

The V gene is TRBV7-9, the J gene TRBJ2-3; 12 bases fit TRBD1. There are 15 residues in the CDR3. Germline V lookup: CDR1 SEHNR, CDR2 FQNEAQ (reference sequence). V gave up 4 bases and J gave up 8 bases; unmatched junction bases: 7. The CDR3 nucleotides are TGTGCCAGCAGCTCGGGACAGGGGGCAGGGGGTACGCAGTATTTT. Translating it yields CASSSGQGAGGTQYF.

J is TRBJ1-2 and V is TRBV30; D is perhaps TRBD1 (5 bases). Germline V CDR1 and CDR2: GTSNPN, SVGIG (reference sequence). The CDR3 spans 13 residues. Trimming took off 0 bases at V and 2 bases at J, with 7 bases between the two ends. The chain's CDR3 is CAWSVGRNYGYTF. CDR3 bases: TGTGCCTGGAGTGTGGGGCGAAACTATGGCTACACCTTC.

This clone is a singleton in its sample. The V and J genes are TRBV9 and TRBJ2-3, with no clear D. CDR1 SGDLS and CDR2 YYNGEE come from the germline V gene. V lost 4 bases, J lost 6 bases, and 9 bases lay in between. This CDR3 comprises 12 residues. CDR3 sequence reads: CASSTHLDTQYF. CDR3 bases: TGTGCCAGCAGCACCCACTTGGATACGCAGTATTTT.

The chain couples TRBV14 to TRBJ1-1; D unresolved. V dropped 3 bases and J dropped 0 bases, with 8 bases sitting between them. The germline V gene has CDR1 SGHDN and CDR2 FVKESK. The length of the CDR3 is 14 residues. The CDR3 region is CASSQPGMNTEAFF. Written as DNA, the CDR3 is TGTGCCAGCAGCCAGCCGGGGATGAACACTGAAGCTTTCTTT.

The rearrangement joins TRBV28 to TRBJ1-1; no reliable D call. This CDR3 is built from 12 residues. Trimming stripped 8 bases from V and 1 base from J, with 8 bases between. Germline CDR1 reads MDHEN; CDR2 reads SYDVKM. The CDR3 nucleotides are TGTGCCAGCTCGCTCTCGAACACTGAAGCTTTCTTT. Encoded protein: CASSLSNTEAFF.

The rearrangement uses TRBV7-8 and TRBJ2-1; D is perhaps TRBD2 (5 bases). CDR3 length: 15 residues. Trimming took off 3 bases at V and 0 bases at J, with 9 bases between the two ends. Germline V gene lookup returns CDR1 SGHVS and CDR2 FQNEAQ. Here the CDR3 DNA reads TGTGCCAGCAGCTTTTCTAGCAGCTCCTACAATGAGCAGTTCTTC. Protein: CASSFSSSSYNEQFF.

The sample holds a few counts of this clone. The rearrangement uses TRBV30 and TRBJ1-1; the match to TRBD1 covers 7 bases. There are 13 residues in the CDR3. CDR1 is GTSNPN, CDR2 SVGIG, per germline (reference sequence). The ends lost 0 bases at V and 5 bases at J; junction bases unmatched: 3. The CDR3 region is CAWSVQQGTEAFF. The CDR3 nucleotides are TGTGCCTGGAGTGTACAACAGGGGACTGAAGCTTTCTTT.

This clone showed up just a few times. The chain carries TRBV6-5 and TRBJ1-2, with D possibly being TRBD1 (6 bases). There are 11 residues in the CDR3. V was clipped by 11 bases and J by 8 bases, with 15 bases between them. The germline V gene encodes CDR1 MNHEY and CDR2 SVGAGI. The CDR3 sequence is CAAKYRDGYTF. CDR3 DNA sequence: TGTGCCGCAAAATACAGGGACGGCTACACCTTC.

This clone has a single count. The rearrangement joins TRBV7-9 to TRBJ1-3; D call uncertain. With 7 bases removed from V and 0 bases from J, the gap between germline ends came to 10 bases. The CDR3 loop spans 14 amino acids. Per germline, CDR1 SEHNR and CDR2 FQNEAQ (reference sequence). The CDR3 DNA is TGTGCCAGCACCTTGGGCGGCTCTGGAAACACCATATATTTT. Its protein is CASTLGGSGNTIYF. The variable domain in full, with the rest retrieved from reference TRBV7-9 and TRBJ1-3, is DTGVSQNPRHKITKRGQNVTFRCDPISEHNRLYWYRQTLGQGPEFLTYFQNEAQLEKSRLLSDRFSAERPKGSFSTLEIQRTEQGDSAMYLCASTLGGSGNTIYFGEGSWLTVV.

The chain employs TRBV9 and TRBJ2-5; D is unresolved. V shed 4 bases and J shed 3 bases, with 13 bases lying between them. The CDR3 contains 14 residues. The germline V gene encodes CDR1 SGDLS and CDR2 YYNGEE. CDR3 loop: CASSFGRVEETQYF. The CDR3 nucleotides are TGTGCCAGCAGCTTCGGAAGGGTCGAAGAGACCCAGTACTTC. Together with reference TRBV9 and TRBJ2-5, the CDR3 gives the full variable domain: DSGVTQTPKHLITATGQRVTLRCSPRSGDLSVYWYQQSLDQGLQFLIQYYNGEERAKGNILERFSAQQFPDLHSELNLSSLELGDSALYFCASSFGRVEETQYFGPGTRLLVL.

Comments on this clone: Relative to the germline gene, one junction end is altered; a read error may explain this. The CDR3: CASSPNQGSYEQHF. The CDR3 DNA follows: TGTGCCAGCTCACCTAATCAAGGGTCGTACGAGCAGCACTTC. The chain is built from TRBV18 and TRBJ2-7; D not resolved. Looked up from germline, CDR1 is KGHSH and CDR2 is LQKENI. The CDR3 covers 14 residues. Looking up the rest from reference TRBV18 and TRBJ2-7 gives the full variable domain: NAGVMQNPRHLVRRRGQEARLRCSPMKGHSHVYWYRQLPEEGLKFMVYLQKENIIDESGMPKERFSAEFPKEGPSILRIQQVVRGDSAAYFCASSPNQGSYEQHFGPGTRLTVT.

The chain joins TRBV7-9 to TRBJ2-1, with 13 bases identical to TRBD2. This CDR3 contains 15 residues. Trimming cost V 7 bases and J 6 bases; bases outside gene matches: 6. Germline CDR1 SEHNR, CDR2 FQNEAQ (reference sequence). CDR3 region: CASIMGLAGFNEQFF. The CDR3 nucleotides read TGTGCCAGCATCATGGGACTAGCGGGGTTCAATGAGCAGTTCTTC.

The rearrangement uses TRBV19 and TRBJ1-1; tentatively, D is TRBD1 (6 bases). This CDR3 comprises 14 residues. The germline gives CDR1 LNHDA, CDR2 SQIVND (reference sequence). The V end lost 5 bases, the J end lost 5 bases, and 15 bases lay between the germline ends. The CDR3 region is CASSSRRGGTEAFF. Written as DNA, the CDR3 is TGTGCCAGTAGTTCACGAAGAGGGGGGACTGAAGCTTTCTTT.

V usage is TRBV11-3 and J usage is TRBJ2-1; D gene ambiguous. Trimming left V 0 bases short and J 4 bases short, with 4 bases between. The CDR3 length is 13 residues. CDR1 and CDR2 from the germline V gene are SGHNT and YENEEA. CDR3 nucleotide sequence: TGTGCCAGCAGCTTAGAACAGTACAATGAGCAGTTCTTC. It codes for CASSLEQYNEQFF.

The gene calls are TRBV29-1 and TRBJ2-1; no clear D. This CDR3 contains 13 residues. V lost 5 bases to trimming and J lost 1 base, with 9 bases between them. CDR1 and CDR2 (germline): SQVTM, ANQGSEA. The CDR3: CSVKKTSYNEQFF. The CDR3 region has the DNA TGCAGCGTTAAGAAAACTTCCTACAATGAGCAGTTCTTC.

In its sample, this clone was seen once. The gene calls are TRBV18 and TRBJ2-5, with TRBD2 identical over 9 bases. This CDR3 is built from 14 residues. Germline assignment: CDR1 KGHSH and CDR2 LQKENI. The V gene end was trimmed by 4 bases and the J gene end by 2 bases; junction bases not matched to a gene: 2. The CDR3 bases are TGTGCCAGCTCACTGACTAGCGGACAAGAGACCCAGTACTTC. Amino acid sequence: CASSLTSGQETQYF.

This clone appeared a few times. The rearrangement uses TRBV6-5 and TRBJ1-2, with D unclear. The CDR3 contains 15 residues. Germline V gives CDR1 MNHEY, CDR2 SVGAGI. V lost 6 bases and J 1 base, leaving 15 bases between the germline ends. The CDR3 loop is CASSPRRTVNYGYTF. DNA for the CDR3: TGTGCCAGCAGCCCCCGCAGGACGGTTAACTATGGCTACACCTTC.

The chain couples TRBV27 to TRBJ1-2; tentative D call: TRBD1 (5 bases). This CDR3 region has 14 residues. CDR1 and CDR2 from the germline V gene are MNHEY and SMNVEV (reference sequence). Trimming left V 1 base short and J 4 bases short, with 10 bases between. CDR3 DNA: TGTGCCAGCAGTTTATTTCAGGGCCTCTATGGCTACACCTTC. Amino acid sequence: CASSLFQGLYGYTF.

The J gene is TRBJ2-7, the V gene TRBV6-1; D possibly corresponds to TRBD1 (6 bases). Trimming removed 5 bases from V and 6 bases from J, with 11 bases in between. Germline CDR1 reads MNHNS; CDR2 reads SASEGT. The CDR3 is 12 residues long. CDR3: CASSNYRAEQYF. In DNA, the CDR3 is TGTGCCAGCAGTAACTACAGGGCCGAGCAGTACTTC.

There are a few counts of this clone. This sequence joins TRBV29-1 and TRBJ2-7, with TRBD2 as a possible D gene (7 bases). This CDR3 comprises 14 residues. The germline V gene encodes CDR1 SQVTM and CDR2 ANQGSEA. V was clipped by 1 base and J by 6 bases, with 16 bases between them. In DNA, the CDR3 is TGCAGCGTTGAAGTCGGGGGGCTTCGTTCCGAGCAGTACTTC. Translated, it gives CSVEVGGLRSEQYF.

The chain couples TRBV5-4 to TRBJ2-5, with 8 nucleotides matching TRBD2. V shed 3 bases, J shed 7 bases, and the junction held 11 bases outside the gene matches. CDR3 length: 15 residues. Germline CDR1 SGHNT, CDR2 YYREEE (reference sequence). CDR3 in DNA: TGTGCCAGCAGCTACTGGGACCGCCGGGAGGGGACCCAGTACTTC. Its translation: CASSYWDRREGTQYF.

V and J are TRBV6-5 and TRBJ1-5, with D maybe TRBD1 (6 bases). Germline loops: CDR1 MNHEY, CDR2 SVGAGI. Trimming pared 5 bases from V and 12 bases from J, leaving 17 bases between. The CDR3 length is 13 residues. CDR3 protein: CASSGTGISSQHF. CDR3 bases: TGTGCCAGCAGTGGAACAGGGATCTCAAGCCAGCATTTT.

The chain combines TRBV30 with TRBJ2-7, with D unresolved. Per germline, CDR1 GTSNPN and CDR2 SVGIG (reference sequence). The CDR3 has 13 residues. Trimming removed 2 bases at V and 7 bases at J, with 15 bases between. The CDR3 spells CAWSPPTQREQYF. Written as DNA, the CDR3 is TGTGCCTGGAGTCCCCCGACCCAAAGGGAGCAGTACTTC.

This rearrangement joins TRBV30 to TRBJ2-6; D is ambiguous. Germline values: CDR1 GTSNPN, CDR2 SVGIG (reference sequence). Trimming stripped 0 bases from V and 1 base from J, with 7 bases between. CDR3 length: 15 amino acids. CDR3 in DNA: TGTGCCTGGAGTGTATACGGATCTGGGGCCAACGTCCTGACTTTC. Protein: CAWSVYGSGANVLTF.